This TCR beta chain was observed in a study of blood T cell repertoires in COVID-19. Study information: PBMCs, B-cell-depleted T cells, or T cells were the source of the cDNA or gDNA that made up the material.

TCRdb's table, derived via immunoSEQ multiplex PCR, lists solely in-frame clones and lacks some. The table includes 70,000 or so clones, 86% detected once. Germline CDR1 LNHDA, CDR2 SQIVND (reference sequence). This CDR3 comprises 12 residues. This clone appeared a few times. The germline gene is not matched at one end of the junction; a read error may be the cause. The chain uses TRBV19 and TRBJ1-2, with TRBD1 matching 8 bases. The TCR comes from a man younger than 45 with acute or convalescent COVID-19. The sample comprised peripheral blood. CDR3 DNA sequence: TGTGCCAGTAGTATAGGCCGGGACAGGCCGATCTTC. Translated: CASSIGRDRPIF.